Listed here is a single T cell receptor beta chain. The data were produced by immunoSEQ multiplex PCR, yet TCRdb's version contains in-frame clones alone and is incomplete. The table has under 35,000 clones, over 75% seen once. This sample was included in a study of T cell changes during pregnancy in multiple sclerosis. This TCR came from a female donor with multiple sclerosis, enrolled in a pregnancy study. Sequenced here: CD8+ T cells from peripheral blood mononuclear cells, sampled after pregnancy.

As DNA, the CDR3 is TGCGCCAGCAGCCACCGCCGGGGACATCCCGAAAGCTCCTACAATGAGCAGTTCTTC. Translated: CASSHRRGHPESSYNEQFF. The V gene is TRBV5-1, the J gene TRBJ2-1; perhaps TRBD1 as D (6 bases). V dropped 4 bases and J dropped 0 bases, with 23 bases sitting between them. The CDR3 is 19 amino acids. Germline CDR1 SGHRS, CDR2 YFSETQ. Full variable domain (remainder filled in from reference TRBV5-1 and TRBJ2-1): KAGVTQTPRYLIKTRGQQVTLSCSPISGHRSVSWYQQTPGQGLQFLFEYFSETQRNKGNFPGRFSGRQFSNSRSEMNVSTLELGDSALYLCASSHRRGHPESSYNEQFFGPGTRLTVL.